This TCR beta chain was captured in a study of regulatory T cells in long-lasting Graves disease. Study as a whole: Persistent cases were those of Graves' disease that involved over 5 years of antithyroid drugs with positive TSH receptor antibodies. General study points: The study found TRBV28, TRBJ1-2 and TRBJ2-5 favored in persistent disease. With a small sample size, accuracy may have been reduced. Persistent patients shared more public clonotypes (roughly 3,000) than newly diagnosed patients (over 900).

Sequencing libraries for TCR beta were prepared with iRepertoire HTBI primers and Arm-PCR of CDR3 regions. A single record per CDR3 protein comes from TCRdb applying MiXCR to the multiplex PCR reads. Here the sample spans about 660,000 distinct CDR3 sequences, approximately 29% being singletons. The CDR3 totals 14 residues. The germline V gene encodes CDR1 SNHLY and CDR2 FYNNEI. As regards this clonotype: Its antigen remains unidentified. One end of the junction does not line up with germline, which may come from a read error.

The time point here: persistent/refractory GD, antithyroid drugs over 5 years with positive TRAb. Isolated PBMC RNA provided the starting material for the TCR library. Sequences were derived from peripheral blood mononuclear cells (PBMCs), sampled when the disease was refractory, from a patient treated with antithyroid drugs. The sequence was collected from a female donor with Graves disease. The V call is TRBV2, the J call TRBJ1-5; D unresolved. CDR3 coding DNA: TGCGCCAGCAGCCAAGGCTTCTTAAATCAGCCCCAGCATTTT. This codes for CASSQGFLNQPQHF.